One T cell receptor beta chain is described in this entry. As yet, its antigen is unknown. This sample is part of a study of graft-versus-host responses after intestinal transplantation. The table came from immunoSEQ multiplex PCR; TCRdb's copy has only in-frame clones and leaves some out. Of tens of thousands of clones detected, approximately 94% appear once; the ten largest clones hold around 0.53%. V trimming: 3 bases; J trimming: 0 bases; junction bases outside the gene matches: 3. This CDR3 contains 16 residues. Germline V lookup: CDR1 SGHDN, CDR2 FVKESK. The rearrangement links TRBV14 to TRBJ2-3, with 10 bases aligning to TRBD1. Sequenced material: unstimulated CD8+ T cells sorted from spleen or lymph node cells, taken before intestinal transplant. The source is a human donor who received an intestinal transplant. The CDR3 DNA is TGTGCCAGCAGCCACTGGACAGGGGGTAGCACAGATACGCAGTATTTT. Protein: CASSHWTGGSTDTQYF.